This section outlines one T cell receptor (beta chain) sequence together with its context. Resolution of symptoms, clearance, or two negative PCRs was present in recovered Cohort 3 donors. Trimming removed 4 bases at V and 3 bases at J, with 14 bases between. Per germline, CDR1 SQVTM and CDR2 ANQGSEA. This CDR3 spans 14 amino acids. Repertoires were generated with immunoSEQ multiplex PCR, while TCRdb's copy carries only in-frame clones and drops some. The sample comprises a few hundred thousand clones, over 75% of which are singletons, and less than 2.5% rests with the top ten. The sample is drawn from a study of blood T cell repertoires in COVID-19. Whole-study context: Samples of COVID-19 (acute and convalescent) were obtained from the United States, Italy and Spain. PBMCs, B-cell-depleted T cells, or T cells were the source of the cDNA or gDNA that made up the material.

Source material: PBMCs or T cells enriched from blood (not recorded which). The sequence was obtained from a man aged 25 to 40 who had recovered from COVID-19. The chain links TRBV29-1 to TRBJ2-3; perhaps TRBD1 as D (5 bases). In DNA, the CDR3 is TGCAGCGTTGGAGGAGACAGCGTAACAGATACGCAGTATTTT. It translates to CSVGGDSVTDTQYF.